The clone carrying this TCR beta chain has just a few counts. This CDR3 contains 15 residues. CDR1 is KGHSH and CDR2 is LQKENI in the germline V gene. V dropped 1 base and J dropped 2 bases, with 9 bases sitting between them. Clones were sequenced by immunoSEQ multiplex PCR, and TCRdb holds only the in-frame ones, with some missing. This table has some 150,000 clones, roughly 80% appearing once. These data are taken from a study of cytotoxic CD8 clonotypes in ibrutinib-treated CLL. Study overall: Of a cohort that held around 10 relapsed/refractory and some 15 treatment-naive patients, 17 to 18 were IGHV unmutated. Response samples were taken after a median about eleven months of treatment, range 6 to 36. There were, on average, roughly 260,000 productive templates and around 94,000 productive rearrangements per sample.

The sequenced sample was PBMCs, obtained after 12 months of ibrutinib treatment. The sequence derives from a human donor with chronic lymphocytic leukemia. This sequence joins TRBV18 and TRBJ1-3, with D hard to call. The CDR3 sequence is CASSPQGRPGNTIYF. The CDR3 DNA follows: TGTGCCAGCTCACCACAGGGAAGGCCTGGAAACACCATATATTTT.